This TCR beta chain was sequenced during a study of technical replicates of blood from several donors. Produced via immunoSEQ multiplex PCR; TCRdb's table is partial and in-frame only. The table includes tens of thousands of clones, 95% to 98% detected once. The TCR comes from a human donor in good health. Sequenced material: T cells isolated from PBMCs.

CDR3 amino acids: CASSSGTGVYEQYF. In DNA, the CDR3 is TGTGCCAGCAGCTCCGGGACAGGGGTGTACGAGCAGTACTTC. The V and J genes are TRBV5-8 and TRBJ2-7, with 10 bases fitting TRBD1. Germline CDR1 SGHTS, CDR2 YDEGEE. Trimming cost V 3 bases and J 4 bases; bases outside gene matches: 4. The CDR3 runs 14 residues.